This TCR beta chain comes out of a study of vaccination effects on CD4 cells after COVID-19. Study context: Sampling occurred a median 72 days post second dose, range 14 to 241.

Study-wide results and limits: Clonal contraction was marked in infection- and vaccine-induced clones late after vaccination.

This clone was seen a few times. Its specificity is not known. Using viral peptide pools, the ViraFEST assay grew out antigen-specific CD4+ T cells prior to sequencing. Isolation of CD4+ T cells took place after about 10 days of culture. Each person got two doses of an mRNA SARS-CoV-2 vaccine, BNT162b2 or mRNA-1273. In the vaccine recipients, nucleocapsid antibodies were negative and there was no prior SARS-CoV-2 infection. Wells containing two million PBMC each were cultured with about 9.4 IU/ml IL-2 and approximately 10 ug/ml peptides. TCRdb's copy holds only in-frame clones and misses some; the assay was immunoSEQ multiplex PCR. The sample has roughly 32,000 clones; 72% are singletons. The CDR3 has 14 amino acids. V gave up 4 bases and J gave up 5 bases, with 15 bases separating them. Germline CDR1 reads SGHNT; CDR2 reads YYREEE (reference sequence).

Sequences were derived from CD4+ T cells from PBMCs cultured with HCoV-229E spike peptides, sampled after COVID-19 vaccination. This clonotype originated in a human donor who received a COVID-19 vaccine. This rearrangement joins TRBV5-4 to TRBJ1-2, with D unclear. The CDR3 is CASSPPQGFYGYTF. The DNA for the CDR3 is TGTGCCAGCAGCCCTCCACAAGGTTTTTATGGCTACACCTTC.